These 2 T cell receptor beta chains came from one sample sequenced in a study of blood T cell repertoires in COVID-19. The method was immunoSEQ multiplex PCR; TCRdb's version includes in-frame clones alone and lacks a portion of them. The table has a few thousand clones, around 88% seen once. The sample comprised peripheral blood. The receptor set was obtained from a man between 65 and 85 years old with COVID-19, enrolled during active disease.

The rearrangement links TRBV18 to TRBJ1-1, with TRBD1 matching over 7 bases. From germline, CDR1 is KGHSH and CDR2 LQKENI. The CDR3 is 15 amino acids. Unmatched junction bases numbered 6, after V lost 2 bases and J lost 3 bases. CDR3 in amino acids: CASSPARDRHTEAFF. In nucleotides, the CDR3 is TGTGCCAGCTCACCAGCTAGGGACAGACACACTGAAGCTTTCTTT.

This clone appeared once. V gene TRBV10-2 combines with J gene TRBJ1-2; 7 bases are shared with TRBD1. This CDR3 spans 15 amino acids. Germline-derived CDR1 and CDR2 are WSHSY and SAAADI. V gave up 2 bases and J gave up 4 bases; unmatched junction bases: 7. The CDR3 sequence: CASSELDRDPYGYTF. The CDR3 DNA reads TGCGCCAGCAGTGAGCTTGACAGGGATCCCTATGGCTACACCTTC.